Listed here are 14 T cell receptor beta chains from one sample, sequenced in a study of control samples from healthy donors and cancer patients. Assay used: immunoSEQ multiplex PCR; TCRdb lists only in-frame clones, some missing. The sample includes about 38,000 clones, around 80% of them seen just once. Sequencing was performed on PBMCs. The receptors here all came from a woman aged 55-70 years with lung cancer.

The chain has TRBV19 and TRBJ2-3; 10 bases agree with TRBD1. The CDR3 has 15 amino acids. CDR1 and CDR2 from the germline V gene are LNHDA and SQIVND (reference sequence). Trimming at V came to 2 bases and at J to 3 bases, leaving 2 bases not matched to a gene. CDR3 DNA: TGTGCCAGTAGTATAAGACAGGGGGCTACAGATACGCAGTATTTT. Residues: CASSIRQGATDTQYF.

This clone was seen a few times. The CDR3 loop is CASSWTSGRAGEQYF. The CDR3 bases are TGTGCCAGCAGTTGGACTAGCGGGAGGGCGGGCGAGCAGTACTTC. The chain has TRBV27 and TRBJ2-7; 15 bases match TRBD2. The CDR3 length is 15 residues. The V gene end was trimmed by 4 bases and the J gene end by 6 bases; junction bases not matched to a gene: 4. Germline CDR1 is MNHEY and CDR2 is SMNVEV (reference sequence).

The chain links TRBV27 to TRBJ1-1; D gene ambiguous. V was clipped by 5 bases and J by 2 bases, with 18 bases between them. This CDR3 is 16 amino acids long. The germline gives CDR1 MNHEY, CDR2 SMNVEV (reference sequence). The CDR3 region is CASSQPGQADNTEAFF. The DNA for the CDR3 is TGTGCCAGCAGTCAACCGGGCCAGGCGGATAACACTGAAGCTTTCTTT.

CDR3 region: CASSQQGNQPQHF. DNA for the CDR3: TGTGCCAGCTCACAACAGGGGAATCAGCCCCAGCATTTT. V and J are TRBV18 and TRBJ1-5; 7 positions agree with TRBD1. Trimming cost V 4 bases and J 4 bases; bases outside gene matches: 1. CDR1 is KGHSH and CDR2 is LQKENI in the germline V gene. CDR3 size: 13 residues.

This chain joins TRBV27 and TRBJ1-5; TRBD1 matches at 7 bases. The CDR3 covers 15 residues. Looked up from germline, CDR1 is MNHEY and CDR2 is SMNVEV (reference sequence). The V and J ends lost 6 bases and 1 base, in that order; junction bases with no gene match: 6. Written as DNA, the CDR3 is TGTGCCAGCAGCATGACAGGGATGAGCAATCAGCCCCAGCATTTT. Its protein product is CASSMTGMSNQPQHF.

A few counts support this clone. The rearrangement uses TRBV27 and TRBJ2-3; D might be TRBD2 (7 bases). Between the trimmed V and J ends, which lost 6 bases and 4 bases, there was a span of 11 bases. The CDR3 contains 13 residues. The germline V gene encodes CDR1 MNHEY and CDR2 SMNVEV (reference sequence). CDR3 DNA sequence: TGTGCCAGCAGGCGAGGGGGGGCAGATACGCAGTATTTT. It is translated as CASRRGGADTQYF.

The CDR3 DNA follows: TGTGCCAGCAGCCGGGGGACAGGGAGGACCGGGGAGCTGTTTTTT. It is translated as CASSRGTGRTGELFF. The chain is built from TRBV5-8 and TRBJ2-2; 9 positions match TRBD1. Trimming at V came to 4 bases and at J to 5 bases, leaving 6 bases not matched to a gene. The CDR3 runs 15 residues. Germline V CDR1 and CDR2: SGHTS, YDEGEE.

This CDR3 reads CASSSGGLNGYTF. CDR3 DNA sequence: TGTGCCAGCAGCTCTGGAGGGTTAAATGGCTACACCTTC. This chain uses TRBV11-2 with TRBJ1-2; D uncertain. The V and J ends lost 4 bases and 6 bases respectively, with 12 bases between them. Germline V gene lookup returns CDR1 SGHAT and CDR2 FQNNGV. This CDR3 has 13 amino acids. Together with reference TRBV11-2 and TRBJ1-2, the CDR3 gives the full variable domain: EAGVAQSPRYKIIEKRQSVAFWCNPISGHATLYWYQQILGQGPKLLIQFQNNGVVDDSQLPKDRFSAERLKGVDSTLKIQPAKLEDSAVYLCASSSGGLNGYTFGSGTRLTVV.

The gene calls are TRBV12-3 or TRBV12-4 and TRBJ2-2, with a tentative D call TRBD2 (7 bases). The CDR3 runs 13 residues. V dropped 6 bases and J dropped 7 bases, with 12 bases sitting between them. CDR3 sequence: CASSLGGGGELFF. CDR3 nucleotide sequence: TGTGCCAGCAGCCTAGGGGGGGGCGGGGAGCTGTTTTTT.

The rearrangement joins TRBV7-3 to TRBJ2-6; no clear D. Germline V CDR1 and CDR2: SGHTA, FQGTGA. The CDR3 spans 14 residues. Trimming took 0 bases from V and 8 from J, leaving 8 bases between them. CDR3 sequence reads: CASSLTLGSNVLTF. In nucleotides, the CDR3 is TGTGCCAGCAGCTTAACGTTAGGGTCCAACGTCCTGACTTTC.

The chain is built from TRBV5-5 and TRBJ2-3; D possibly corresponds to TRBD2 (5 bases). The length of the CDR3 is 16 residues. Germline CDR1 reads SGHKS; CDR2 reads YYEKEE (reference sequence). V was clipped by 0 bases and J by 1 base, with 12 bases between them. The CDR3 region is CASSLEPRAGTDTQYF. The CDR3 DNA follows: TGTGCCAGCAGCTTGGAGCCGAGGGCCGGCACAGATACGCAGTATTTT. Complete variable domain (other parts from reference TRBV5-5 and TRBJ2-3): DAGVTQSPTHLIKTRGQQVTLRCSPISGHKSVSWYQQVLGQGPQFIFQYYEKEERGRGNFPDRFSARQFPNYSSELNVNALLLGDSALYLCASSLEPRAGTDTQYFGPGTRLTVL.

The CDR3 protein is CASSWGGVAEQYF. CDR3 nucleotides: TGCGCCAGCAGCTGGGGCGGTGTGGCCGAGCAGTACTTC. The rearrangement joins TRBV5-1 to TRBJ2-7; the D gene is possibly TRBD1 (5 bases). The ends were cut back, 3 bases at V and 6 bases at J, with 13 bases in the middle. CDR3 length: 13 amino acids. Germline lookup yields CDR1 SGHRS and CDR2 YFSETQ.

This sequence joins TRBV6-4 and TRBJ2-1; 11 nucleotides line up with TRBD2. The junction had 7 bases not matched to a gene; V was cut back by 4 bases and J by 8 bases. Germline V CDR1 and CDR2: MRHNA, SNTAGT. This CDR3 has 15 residues. CDR3 bases: TGTGCCAGCAGTGTTACTAGCGGGGGACGGGATGAGCAGTTCTTC. This sequence encodes CASSVTSGGRDEQFF.

The CDR3 DNA is TGTGCCAGCTCACTACAGGGGCAGAACACTGAAGCTTTCTTT. It is translated as CASSLQGQNTEAFF. V and J are TRBV18 and TRBJ1-1; TRBD1 aligns across 7 bases. V trimming: 4 bases; J trimming: 1 base; junction bases outside the gene matches: 3. This CDR3 region has 14 residues. Germline V CDR1 and CDR2: KGHSH, LQKENI.